This T cell receptor beta chain came from a study of blood T cell repertoires in COVID-19. Turning to the study itself: Samples representing acute and convalescent COVID-19 were sourced from the United States, Italy and Spain.

Researchers sorted participants into cohorts using their self-reported clinical history. Per the original methods: For nucleated cells, counts were estimated from reference gene primer amplification. The assay was immunoSEQ multiplex PCR, and TCRdb's table has in-frame clones only and misses some. V, J and clone size are taken as reported in that table, and D and trimming were inferred from the DNA itself. The table shows 15,000 to 20,000 clones, with about 87% occurring only once. CDR1 is ENHRY, CDR2 SYGVKD, per germline. The CDR3 has 15 residues. V shed 5 bases and J 2 bases; nucleotides not matched to a gene: 5.

This receptor was identified in a woman aged 25 to 39 who had recovered from COVID-19. This chain joins TRBV10-3 and TRBJ2-3; the match to TRBD2 covers 9 bases. Sample: PBMCs or T cells enriched from blood (not recorded which). CDR3 residues: CAISQSGGFTDTQYF. Written as DNA, the CDR3 is TGTGCCATCAGTCAGAGCGGGGGGTTCACAGATACGCAGTATTTT.